This entry lists 10 T cell receptor beta chains sequenced from one sample in a study of T cell clones after liver transplantation. TCRdb's copy holds only in-frame clones and misses some; the assay was immunoSEQ multiplex PCR. Among tens of thousands of clones listed, roughly 80% were seen once. The sequences come from CD4+ T cells from blood, collected at the 22-month timepoint. All receptors come from a human patient who received a liver transplant. Some T cells may be provided by the graft donor.

The J gene is TRBJ2-1, the V gene TRBV25-1, with a tentative D call TRBD1 (6 bases). V lost 2 bases to trimming and J lost 6 bases, with 14 bases between them. CDR3 length: 15 amino acids. Germline loops: CDR1 MGHDK, CDR2 SYGVNS. The CDR3 is CASSEGGFLGNEQFF. The CDR3 DNA is TGTGCCAGCAGTGAAGGGGGCTTTCTGGGCAATGAGCAGTTCTTC.

The V gene is TRBV19, the J gene TRBJ2-1; 8 bases line up with TRBD2. The junction had 9 bases not matched to a gene; V was cut back by 6 bases and J by 2 bases. This CDR3 is 16 amino acids long. CDR1 is LNHDA and CDR2 is SQIVND in the germline V gene (reference sequence). The CDR3 nucleotides are TGTGCCAGTAGCTTAAGTCGGACTAGCCCCTACAATGAGCAGTTCTTC. Its translation: CASSLSRTSPYNEQFF.

This clone was seen more than once but under ten times. The chain employs TRBV5-4 and TRBJ2-7; 10 bases fit TRBD2. Germline CDR1 reads SGHNT; CDR2 reads YYREEE (reference sequence). J was trimmed by 2 bases and V by 4 bases; bases with no gene match: 6. The length of the CDR3 is 15 residues. The CDR3 is CASSPPSGRAYEQYF. The CDR3 bases are TGTGCCAGCAGCCCACCCAGCGGGAGGGCCTACGAGCAGTACTTC.

This CDR3 is CASSQTDRGAYEQYF. For the CDR3, the DNA is TGTGCCAGCAGCCAGACGGACAGGGGAGCCTACGAGCAGTACTTC. The rearrangement joins TRBV14 to TRBJ2-7; TRBD1 aligns across 9 bases. V lost 3 bases to trimming and J lost 2 bases; unmatched junction nucleotides: 5. CDR1 and CDR2 from the germline V gene are SGHDN and FVKESK. The CDR3 extends over 15 amino acids.

This clone is labeled medium-sized. This chain connects TRBV18 to TRBJ1-2; D is uncertain. Trimming cost V 5 bases and J 2 bases, with 12 bases left between them. This CDR3 spans 14 amino acids. Per the germline V gene, CDR1 is KGHSH and CDR2 is LQKENI. CDR3 DNA: TGTGCCAGCTCAGTGGACGGCCTGAACTATGGCTACACCTTC. Translated, it gives CASSVDGLNYGYTF.

V and J are TRBV25-1 and TRBJ2-2; no definite D call. The CDR3 covers 11 residues. The V end was cut by 5 bases, the J end by 3 bases, with 1 base between. The germline V gene has CDR1 MGHDK and CDR2 SYGVNS. The CDR3 coding sequence is TGTGCCAGCAGTTACACCGGGGAGCTGTTTTTT. Translation: CASSYTGELFF.

This clone has just a few counts. V is TRBV27 and J is TRBJ1-6; no firm D call. CDR3 length: 12 residues. The V end lost 7 bases, the J end lost 2 bases, and 3 bases lay between the germline ends. From germline, CDR1 is MNHEY and CDR2 SMNVEV (reference sequence). The CDR3 here is CASNTYNSPLHF. In DNA, the CDR3 is TGTGCCAGCAATACCTATAATTCACCCCTCCACTTT.

As DNA, the CDR3 is TGTGCCAGCAGCTTCGAGACGGTGGGGTTATATTTT. Translated, it gives CASSFETVGLYF. V usage is TRBV7-9 and J usage is TRBJ1-3, with D unresolved. CDR3 length: 12 residues. V was trimmed by 3 bases and J by 14 bases, leaving 14 bases between them. Germline lookup yields CDR1 SEHNR and CDR2 FQNEAQ (reference sequence).

The chain has TRBV6-5 and TRBJ2-7; D remains ambiguous. Germline V lookup: CDR1 MNHEY, CDR2 SVGAGI. V lost 2 bases, J lost 1 base, and 12 bases lay in between. There are 15 residues in the CDR3. The CDR3 loop reads CASSYAQVGSYEQYF. In DNA, the CDR3 is TGTGCCAGCAGTTACGCGCAGGTCGGATCCTACGAGCAGTACTTC.

This clone appeared a single time. This chain uses TRBV7-9 with TRBJ2-3, with D tentatively TRBD2 (5 bases). Germline assignment: CDR1 SEHNR and CDR2 FQNEAQ (reference sequence). The CDR3 length is 14 residues. V was clipped by 2 bases and J by 8 bases, with 14 bases between them. The CDR3 here is CASSLSSQAGTQYF. In DNA form, the CDR3 reads TGTGCCAGCAGCTTATCGTCCCAGGCGGGTACGCAGTATTTT.